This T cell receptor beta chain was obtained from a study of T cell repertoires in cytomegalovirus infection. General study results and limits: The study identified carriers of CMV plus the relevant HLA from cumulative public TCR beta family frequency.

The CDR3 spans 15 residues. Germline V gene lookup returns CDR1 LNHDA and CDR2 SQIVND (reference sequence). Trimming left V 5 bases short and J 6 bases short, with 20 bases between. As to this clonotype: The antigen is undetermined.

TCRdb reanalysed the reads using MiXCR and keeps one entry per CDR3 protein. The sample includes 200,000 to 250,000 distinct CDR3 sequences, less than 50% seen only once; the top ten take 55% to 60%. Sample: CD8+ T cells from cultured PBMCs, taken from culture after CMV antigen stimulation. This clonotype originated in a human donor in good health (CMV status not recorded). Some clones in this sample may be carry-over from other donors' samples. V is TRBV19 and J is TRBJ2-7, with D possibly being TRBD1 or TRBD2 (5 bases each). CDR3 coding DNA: TGTGCCAGTAGTCCCTCGGAAGGGACGGTCTTCGAGCAGTACTTC. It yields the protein CASSPSEGTVFEQYF.